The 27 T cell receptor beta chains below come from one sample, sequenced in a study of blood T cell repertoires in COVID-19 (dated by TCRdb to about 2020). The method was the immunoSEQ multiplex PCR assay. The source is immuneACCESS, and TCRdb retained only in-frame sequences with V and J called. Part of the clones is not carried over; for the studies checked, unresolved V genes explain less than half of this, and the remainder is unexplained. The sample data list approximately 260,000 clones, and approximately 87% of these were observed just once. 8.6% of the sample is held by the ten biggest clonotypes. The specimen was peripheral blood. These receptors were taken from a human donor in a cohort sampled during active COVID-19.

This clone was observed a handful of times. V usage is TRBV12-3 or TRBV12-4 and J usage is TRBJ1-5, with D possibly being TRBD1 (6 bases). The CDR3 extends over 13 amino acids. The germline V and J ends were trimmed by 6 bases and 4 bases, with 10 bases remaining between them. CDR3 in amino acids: CASRYRENQPQHF. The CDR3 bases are TGTGCCAGCAGGTACAGGGAAAATCAGCCCCAGCATTTT.

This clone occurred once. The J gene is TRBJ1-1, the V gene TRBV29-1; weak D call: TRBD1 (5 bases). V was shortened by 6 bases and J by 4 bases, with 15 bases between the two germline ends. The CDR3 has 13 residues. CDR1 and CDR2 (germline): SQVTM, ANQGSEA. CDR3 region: CSVRYGGVTEAFF. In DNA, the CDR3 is TGCAGCGTGCGGTACGGGGGAGTCACTGAAGCTTTCTTT.

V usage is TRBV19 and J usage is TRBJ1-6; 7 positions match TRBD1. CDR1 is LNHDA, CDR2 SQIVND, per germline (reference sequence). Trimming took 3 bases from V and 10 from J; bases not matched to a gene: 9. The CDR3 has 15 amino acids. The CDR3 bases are TGTGCCAGTAGTATGGAGGGGGCGTTTGGATCACCCCTCCACTTT. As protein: CASSMEGAFGSPLHF. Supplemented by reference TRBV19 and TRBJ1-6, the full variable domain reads DGGITQSPKYLFRKEGQNVTLSCEQNLNHDAMYWYRQDPGQGLRLIYYSQIVNDFQKGDIAEGYSVSREKKESFPLTVTSAQKNPTAFYLCASSMEGAFGSPLHFGNGTRLTVT.

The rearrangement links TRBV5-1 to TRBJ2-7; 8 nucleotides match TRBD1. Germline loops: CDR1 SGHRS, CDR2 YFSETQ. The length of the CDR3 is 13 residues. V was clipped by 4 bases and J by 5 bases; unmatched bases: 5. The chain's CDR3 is CASSKSQGDEQYF. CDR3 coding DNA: TGCGCCAGCAGCAAGTCACAGGGGGACGAGCAGTACTTC.

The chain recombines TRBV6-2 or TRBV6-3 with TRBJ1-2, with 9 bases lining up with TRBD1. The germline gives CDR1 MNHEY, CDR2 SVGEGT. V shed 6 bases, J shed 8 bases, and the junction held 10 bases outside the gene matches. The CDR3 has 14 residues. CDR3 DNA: TGTGCCAGCAGCCCACCGGGACAGGGTCAAGGCTACACCTTC. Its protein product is CASSPPGQGQGYTF.

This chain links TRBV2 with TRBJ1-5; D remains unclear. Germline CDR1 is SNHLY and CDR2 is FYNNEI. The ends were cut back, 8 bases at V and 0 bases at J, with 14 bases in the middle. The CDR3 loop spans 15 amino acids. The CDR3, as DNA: TGTGCCAGCTCGTATAATCCGTATAGCAATCAGCCCCAGCATTTT. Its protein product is CASSYNPYSNQPQHF.

The CDR3 DNA reads as TGTGCCAGCAGACTAGCGGGGGGGAGCACAGATACGCAGTATTTT. Its protein is CASRLAGGSTDTQYF. The chain combines TRBV6-5 with TRBJ2-3; 13 nucleotides align to TRBD2. V lost 6 bases, J lost 0 bases, and 0 bases stayed unmatched. This CDR3 spans 15 amino acids. Looked up from germline, CDR1 is MNHEY and CDR2 is SVGAGI.

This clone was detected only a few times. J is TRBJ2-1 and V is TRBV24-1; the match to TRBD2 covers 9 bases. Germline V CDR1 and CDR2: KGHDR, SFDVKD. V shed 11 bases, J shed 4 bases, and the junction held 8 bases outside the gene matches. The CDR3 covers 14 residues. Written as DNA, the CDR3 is TGTGCCAGTAAGGGCGGGGGGGATTACAATGAGCAGTTCTTC. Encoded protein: CASKGGGDYNEQFF.

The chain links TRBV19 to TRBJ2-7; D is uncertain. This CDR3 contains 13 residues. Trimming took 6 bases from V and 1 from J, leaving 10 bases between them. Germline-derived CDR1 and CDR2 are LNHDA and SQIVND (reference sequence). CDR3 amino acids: CASSDIISYEQYF. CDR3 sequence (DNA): TGTGCCAGTAGCGACATCATATCCTACGAGCAGTACTTC. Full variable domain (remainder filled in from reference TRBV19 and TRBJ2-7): DGGITQSPKYLFRKEGQNVTLSCEQNLNHDAMYWYRQDPGQGLRLIYYSQIVNDFQKGDIAEGYSVSREKKESFPLTVTSAQKNPTAFYLCASSDIISYEQYFGPGTRLTVT.

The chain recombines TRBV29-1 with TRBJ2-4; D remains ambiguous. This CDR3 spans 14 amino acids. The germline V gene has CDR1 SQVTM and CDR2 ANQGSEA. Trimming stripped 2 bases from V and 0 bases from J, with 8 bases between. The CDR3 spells CSVEKATAKNIQYF. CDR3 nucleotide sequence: TGCAGCGTTGAAAAAGCGACAGCCAAAAACATTCAGTACTTC.

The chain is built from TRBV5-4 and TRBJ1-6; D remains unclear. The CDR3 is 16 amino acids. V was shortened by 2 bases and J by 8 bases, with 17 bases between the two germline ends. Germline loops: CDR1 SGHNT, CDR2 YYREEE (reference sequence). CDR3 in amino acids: CASSFTGRGLDSPLHF. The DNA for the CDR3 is TGTGCCAGCAGCTTTACGGGTAGAGGGCTGGATTCACCCCTCCACTTT.

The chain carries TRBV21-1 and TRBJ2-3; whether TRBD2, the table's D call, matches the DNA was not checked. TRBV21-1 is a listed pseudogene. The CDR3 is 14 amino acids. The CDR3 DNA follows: TGTGCCAGCAGGACGGGGGTGAACACAGATACGCAGTATTTT. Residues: CASRTGVNTDTQYF.

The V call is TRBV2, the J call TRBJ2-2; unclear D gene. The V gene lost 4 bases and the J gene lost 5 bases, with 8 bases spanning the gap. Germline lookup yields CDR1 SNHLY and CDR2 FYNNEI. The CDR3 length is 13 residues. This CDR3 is CASSALRTGELFF. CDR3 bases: TGTGCCAGCAGTGCCCTCCGGACCGGGGAGCTGTTTTTT.

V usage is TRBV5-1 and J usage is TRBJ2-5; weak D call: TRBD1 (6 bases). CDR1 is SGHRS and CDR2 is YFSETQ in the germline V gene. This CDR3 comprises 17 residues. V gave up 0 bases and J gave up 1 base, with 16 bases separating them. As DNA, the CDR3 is TGCGCCAGCAGCTTGGTAGTGGGCAGGGACATCCAAGAGACCCAGTACTTC. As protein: CASSLVVGRDIQETQYF. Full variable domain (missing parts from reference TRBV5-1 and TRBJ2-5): KAGVTQTPRYLIKTRGQQVTLSCSPISGHRSVSWYQQTPGQGLQFLFEYFSETQRNKGNFPGRFSGRQFSNSRSEMNVSTLELGDSALYLCASSLVVGRDIQETQYFGPGTRLLVL.

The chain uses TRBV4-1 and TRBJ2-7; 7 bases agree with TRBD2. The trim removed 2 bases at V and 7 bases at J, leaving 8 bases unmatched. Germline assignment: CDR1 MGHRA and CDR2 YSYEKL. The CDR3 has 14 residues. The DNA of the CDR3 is TGCGCCAGCAGCCAATCGGGGGGAGGAGGAGAGCAGTACTTC. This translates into CASSQSGGGGEQYF.

In DNA form, the CDR3 reads TGTGCCAGCAGCACCCGAGAGGGCACAGATACGCAGTATTTT. As protein: CASSTREGTDTQYF. V and J are TRBV11-2 and TRBJ2-3; D not certain. V dropped 5 bases and J dropped 1 base, with 10 bases sitting between them. Looked up from germline, CDR1 is SGHAT and CDR2 is FQNNGV. The CDR3 is 14 residues long.

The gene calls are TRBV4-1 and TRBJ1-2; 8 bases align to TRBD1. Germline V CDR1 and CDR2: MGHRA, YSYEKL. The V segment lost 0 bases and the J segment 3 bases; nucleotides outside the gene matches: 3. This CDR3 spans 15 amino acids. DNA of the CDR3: TGCGCCAGCAGCCAAGATTTACAGGGGGACTATGGCTACACCTTC. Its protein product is CASSQDLQGDYGYTF.

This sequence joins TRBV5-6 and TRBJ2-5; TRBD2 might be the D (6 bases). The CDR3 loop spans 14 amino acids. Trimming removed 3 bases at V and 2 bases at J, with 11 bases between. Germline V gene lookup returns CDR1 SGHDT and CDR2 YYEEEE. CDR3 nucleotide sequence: TGTGCCAGCAGCTCTGGCGGGACTCAAGAGACCCAGTACTTC. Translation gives CASSSGGTQETQYF.

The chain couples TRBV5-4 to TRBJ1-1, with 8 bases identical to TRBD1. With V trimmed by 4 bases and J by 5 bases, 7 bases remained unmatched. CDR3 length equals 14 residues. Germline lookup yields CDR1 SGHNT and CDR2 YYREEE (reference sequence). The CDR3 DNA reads TGTGCCAGCAGCCGCGTGACAGGGGAGACTGAAGCTTTCTTT. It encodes CASSRVTGETEAFF.

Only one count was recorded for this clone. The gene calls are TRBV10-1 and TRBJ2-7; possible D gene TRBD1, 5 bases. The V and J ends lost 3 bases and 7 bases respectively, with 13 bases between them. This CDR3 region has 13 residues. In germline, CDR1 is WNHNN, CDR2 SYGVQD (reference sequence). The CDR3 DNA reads TGCGCCAGCAGTGAAAGACAGTGGGGAGAGCAGTACTTC. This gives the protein CASSERQWGEQYF.

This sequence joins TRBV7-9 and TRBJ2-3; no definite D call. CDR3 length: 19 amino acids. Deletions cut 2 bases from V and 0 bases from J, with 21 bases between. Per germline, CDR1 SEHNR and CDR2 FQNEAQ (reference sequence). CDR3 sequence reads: CASSLSRANTYPSTDTQYF. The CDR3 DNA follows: TGTGCCAGCAGCTTAAGCCGAGCGAACACCTATCCTAGCACAGATACGCAGTATTTT.

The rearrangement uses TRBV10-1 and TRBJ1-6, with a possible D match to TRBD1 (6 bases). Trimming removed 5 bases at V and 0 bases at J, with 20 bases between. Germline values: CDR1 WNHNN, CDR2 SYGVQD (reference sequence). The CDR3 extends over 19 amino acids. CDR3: CASSLRTDALTSYNSPLHF. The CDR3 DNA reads TGCGCCAGCAGTTTACGGACAGACGCCCTTACCTCCTATAATTCACCCCTCCACTTT.

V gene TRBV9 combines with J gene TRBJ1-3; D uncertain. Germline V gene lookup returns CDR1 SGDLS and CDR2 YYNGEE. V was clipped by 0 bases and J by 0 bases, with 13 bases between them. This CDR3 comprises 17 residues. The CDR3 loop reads CASSVVGRPGSGNTIYF. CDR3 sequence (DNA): TGTGCCAGCAGCGTAGTAGGTAGGCCGGGCTCTGGAAACACCATATATTTT.

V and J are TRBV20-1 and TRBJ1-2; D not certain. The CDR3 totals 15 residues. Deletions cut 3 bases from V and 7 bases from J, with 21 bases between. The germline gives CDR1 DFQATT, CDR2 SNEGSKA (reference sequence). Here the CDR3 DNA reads TGCAGTGCTAGTGGAGAACTGTTAGCGTGGGGTGGCTACACCTTC. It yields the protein CSASGELLAWGGYTF.

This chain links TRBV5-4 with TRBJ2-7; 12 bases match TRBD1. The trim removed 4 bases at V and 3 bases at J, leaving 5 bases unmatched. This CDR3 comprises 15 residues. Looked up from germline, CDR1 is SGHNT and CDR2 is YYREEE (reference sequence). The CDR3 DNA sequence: TGTGCCAGCAGCCCGGGGACAGGGGGCGTCTACGAGCAGTACTTC. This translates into CASSPGTGGVYEQYF.

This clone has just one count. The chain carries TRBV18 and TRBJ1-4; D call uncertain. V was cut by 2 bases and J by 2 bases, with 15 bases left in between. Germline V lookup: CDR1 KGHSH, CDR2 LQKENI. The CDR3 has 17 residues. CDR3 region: CASSPFWQRGTNEKLFF. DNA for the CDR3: TGTGCCAGCTCACCATTCTGGCAGAGAGGGACTAATGAAAAACTGTTTTTT.

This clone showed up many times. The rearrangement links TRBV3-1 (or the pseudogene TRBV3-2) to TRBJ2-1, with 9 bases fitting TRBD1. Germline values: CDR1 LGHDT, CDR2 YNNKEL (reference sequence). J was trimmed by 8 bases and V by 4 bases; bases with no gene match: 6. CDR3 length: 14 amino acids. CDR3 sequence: CASSRRDRAYEQFF. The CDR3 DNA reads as TGTGCCAGCAGCCGAAGGGACAGGGCCTATGAGCAGTTCTTC.